These 28 T cell receptor beta chains were sequenced from one sample in a study of regulatory T cells in long-lasting Graves disease. Building the TCR beta libraries relied on iRepertoire HTBI primers, and CDR3 regions underwent Arm-PCR. MiXCR, run by TCRdb on the multiplex PCR reads, gives a single entry per CDR3 protein. The data hold a few hundred thousand distinct CDR3 sequences, with roughly 13% observed a single time. This sample's time point: newly diagnosed GD, antithyroid drugs for less than 3 months. PBMC RNA served as the TCR library source. These same records also appear under a second study, on T cells in Graves' hyperthyroidism and ophthalmopathy.

This specimen was peripheral blood mononuclear cells (PBMCs), taken at new diagnosis, from a patient treated with antithyroid drugs. The receptors stem from a man aged 30 to 39 with Graves disease.

The gene calls are TRBV7-9 and TRBJ1-3; weak D call: TRBD1 (5 bases). V was pared by 5 bases and J by 0 bases, with 11 bases between. Germline CDR1 is SEHNR and CDR2 is FQNEAQ (reference sequence). This CDR3 comprises 15 residues. CDR3: CASSRDSSSGNTIYF. The CDR3 nucleotides are TGTGCCAGCAGCCGAGACAGCTCCTCTGGAAACACCATATATTTT.

CDR3 in DNA: TGTGCCAGTAGCGACAGGGTTACCTCATACAATCAGCCCCAGCATTTT. As protein: CASSDRVTSYNQPQHF. This chain uses TRBV19 with TRBJ1-5, with TRBD1 matching over 7 bases. The CDR3 length is 16 residues. In germline, CDR1 is LNHDA, CDR2 SQIVND (reference sequence). The V segment lost 6 bases and the J segment 3 bases; nucleotides outside the gene matches: 11.

This clonotype has just a few counts. Just one base apart from a much larger clone, this may be a read error. The genes are TRBV10-2 and TRBJ2-3, with D perhaps being TRBD1 or TRBD2 (5 bases each). V lost 2 bases to trimming and J lost 4 bases, with 19 bases between them. CDR1 WSHSY and CDR2 SAAADI come from the germline V gene. The CDR3 has 17 residues. CDR3 DNA: TGCGCCAGCAGTGAGCCCCAGAGAGGTTGGGGGTCAGATACGCAGTATTTT. This encodes CASSEPQRGWGSDTQYF.

This clonotype was detected ten times or more. This chain joins TRBV12-3 or TRBV12-4 and TRBJ2-1; TRBD2 might be the D (6 bases). This CDR3 is built from 14 residues. V was clipped by 8 bases and J by 6 bases, with 17 bases between them. This chain's CDR3 is CASESSEISNEQFF. Here the CDR3 DNA reads TGTGCCAGCGAATCTAGCGAGATCTCCAATGAGCAGTTCTTC.

This clonotype was seen repeatedly, ten times or more. The V call is TRBV2, the J call TRBJ1-1; no definite D call. This CDR3 region has 13 residues. Germline V gene lookup returns CDR1 SNHLY and CDR2 FYNNEI. Trimming left V 4 bases short and J 10 bases short, with 16 bases between. CDR3 DNA sequence: TGTGCCAGCAGTGCTGAGGGCCCATCGGGAGCTTTCTTT. This sequence encodes CASSAEGPSGAFF. The full variable domain, in which reference TRBV2 and TRBJ1-1 provide the parts outside the CDR3, is EPEVTQTPSHQVTQMGQEVILRCVPISNHLYFYWYRQILGQKVEFLVSFYNNEISEKSEIFDDQFSVERPDGSNFTLKIRSTKLEDSAMYFCASSAEGPSGAFFGQGTRLTVV.

This clonotype came up a few times. The J gene is TRBJ2-3, the V gene TRBV6-2 or TRBV6-3, with a possible D match to TRBD2 (6 bases). V was cut by 5 bases and J by 3 bases, with 18 bases left in between. The germline gives CDR1 MNHEY, CDR2 SVGEGT. The CDR3 covers 16 residues. DNA for the CDR3: TGTGCCAGCAGTCGACGGGAGACGGGCCGGACAGATACGCAGTATTTT. Translation: CASSRRETGRTDTQYF.

In its sample, this clonotype was seen many times. The V gene is TRBV2, the J gene TRBJ2-2; 9 positions match TRBD2. The CDR3 has 16 residues. V gave up 4 bases and J gave up 4 bases; unmatched junction bases: 7. CDR1 and CDR2 from the germline V gene are SNHLY and FYNNEI. Written as DNA, the CDR3 is TGTGCCAGCAGTGGGGCGACTAGCGGAAGCACCGGGGAGCTGTTTTTT. This encodes CASSGATSGSTGELFF.

There are many counts of this clonotype. This rearrangement joins TRBV6-1 to TRBJ2-7; D uncertain. The CDR3 is 11 amino acids. V lost 4 bases and J lost 6, with 7 bases in between. The germline gives CDR1 MNHNS, CDR2 SASEGT. The CDR3 loop reads CASSAAVEQYF. The CDR3 coding sequence is TGTGCCAGCAGTGCGGCAGTCGAGCAGTACTTC.

In DNA, the CDR3 is TGCAGCGTTGCTGGACAGGGGGCCCCGAATAACTATGGCTACACCTTC. This gives the protein CSVAGQGAPNNYGYTF. V gene TRBV29-1 combines with J gene TRBJ1-2, with 11 bases matching TRBD1. The CDR3 runs 16 residues. The trim removed 4 bases at V and 1 base at J, leaving 8 bases unmatched. Germline V CDR1 and CDR2: SQVTM, ANQGSEA.

This clonotype was recorded a few times. The chain links TRBV19 to TRBJ2-7; 7 bases fit TRBD1. The length of the CDR3 is 15 residues. Germline-derived CDR1 and CDR2 are LNHDA and SQIVND (reference sequence). V trimming: 3 bases; J trimming: 4 bases; junction bases outside the gene matches: 9. CDR3 region: CASSIYDGQDYEQYF. CDR3 DNA sequence: TGTGCCAGTAGTATTTACGACGGACAGGATTACGAGCAGTACTTC.

This clonotype was detected ten times or more. The chain has TRBV20-1 and TRBJ1-5, with a weak D call TRBD1 (6 bases). The germline V gene encodes CDR1 DFQATT and CDR2 SNEGSKA (reference sequence). The CDR3 length is 13 residues. V lost 8 bases and J 3 bases, leaving 14 bases between the germline ends. In DNA, the CDR3 is TGCAGTATCCTGGTGGGACACAATCAGCCCCAGCATTTT. It translates to CSILVGHNQPQHF.

V and J are TRBV28 and TRBJ2-2; 12 bases are a match to TRBD2. With V trimmed by 6 bases and J by 4 bases, 9 bases remained unmatched. The CDR3 length is 17 residues. The germline V gene has CDR1 MDHEN and CDR2 SYDVKM. The CDR3 here is CASSYPRTSGATGELFF. CDR3 bases: TGTGCCAGCAGCTATCCTAGGACTAGCGGGGCCACCGGGGAGCTGTTTTTT.

This clonotype was counted many times. The chain uses TRBV19 and TRBJ1-2; a weak D match, TRBD1 (5 bases). This CDR3 has 13 amino acids. The germline gives CDR1 LNHDA, CDR2 SQIVND (reference sequence). Between the trimmed V and J ends, which lost 4 bases and 5 bases, there was a span of 11 bases. The CDR3 sequence: CASSRLRGYGYTF. The CDR3 DNA sequence: TGTGCCAGTAGTAGGCTAAGGGGTTATGGCTACACCTTC.

Ten or more counts support this clonotype. V gene TRBV27 combines with J gene TRBJ1-4, with unresolved D. The CDR3 covers 14 residues. The V gene's germline CDR1 is MNHEY and CDR2 SMNVEV (reference sequence). Deletions cut 6 bases from V and 5 bases from J, with 13 bases between. CDR3 bases: TGTGCCAGCAGAAGACTAGGCCCCAATGAAAAACTGTTTTTT. Encoded protein: CASRRLGPNEKLFF.

The sample holds many counts of this clonotype. The genes are TRBV5-5 and TRBJ1-2; maybe TRBD1 (5 bases). This CDR3 comprises 15 residues. Per germline, CDR1 SGHKS and CDR2 YYEKEE (reference sequence). Between the trimmed V and J ends, which lost 4 bases and 0 bases, there was a span of 13 bases. The CDR3, as DNA: TGTGCCAGCAGCCGAGGGGCAGCTGCTAACTATGGCTACACCTTC. Its protein product is CASSRGAAANYGYTF.

The chain couples TRBV10-3 to TRBJ2-1, with 13 bases aligning to TRBD2. The CDR3 totals 16 residues. Germline-derived CDR1 and CDR2 are ENHRY and SYGVKD. V shed 6 bases and J 2 bases; nucleotides not matched to a gene: 4. CDR3 in DNA: TGTGCCATCAGAGGAGGGACTAGCGGGGCCTACAATGAGCAGTTCTTC. As protein: CAIRGGTSGAYNEQFF.

In its sample, this clonotype was seen a few times. CDR3 region: CASSWAGDEQYF. The CDR3 DNA sequence: TGTGCCAGCAGCTGGGCAGGGGACGAGCAGTACTTC. V and J are TRBV27 and TRBJ2-7; tentatively, D is TRBD1 (6 bases). Germline values: CDR1 MNHEY, CDR2 SMNVEV (reference sequence). The CDR3 spans 12 residues. V gave up 6 bases and J gave up 5 bases, with 11 bases separating them.

In this sample, this clonotype turned up a few times. The chain uses TRBV27 and TRBJ2-1; no reliable D call. Germline-derived CDR1 and CDR2 are MNHEY and SMNVEV (reference sequence). The length of the CDR3 is 16 residues. V was trimmed by 0 bases and J by 0 bases, leaving 9 bases between them. The CDR3 nucleotides read TGTGCCAGCAGTTTATCTAGGGAAAGCTCCTACAATGAGCAGTTCTTC. This translates into CASSLSRESSYNEQFF.

With respect to this clonotype: Given a much more abundant clone one base away, this may be a read error. The rearrangement joins TRBV7-9 to TRBJ2-3; D ambiguous. Germline loops: CDR1 SEHNR, CDR2 FQNEAQ (reference sequence). V lost 4 bases, J lost 4 bases, and 6 bases lay in between. This CDR3 is built from 12 residues. CDR3 sequence reads: CASSWTSDTQYF. The CDR3 DNA is TGTGCCAGCAGCTGGACCTCAGATACGCAGTATTTT.

This clonotype was seen a few times. This chain connects TRBV27 to TRBJ1-4; 9 bases match TRBD1. V trimming: 5 bases; J trimming: 10 bases; junction bases outside the gene matches: 17. The CDR3 spans 17 residues. In germline, CDR1 is MNHEY, CDR2 SMNVEV (reference sequence). The CDR3 spells CASSPLGQTGGSGKLFF. Written as DNA, the CDR3 is TGTGCCAGCAGTCCACTCGGGCAGACAGGGGGGTCCGGAAAACTGTTTTTT.

The chain joins TRBV20-1 to TRBJ2-7, with 9 nucleotides matching TRBD2. The CDR3 is made up of 13 amino acids. V lost 5 bases and J lost 3; bases outside the gene matches: 5. Per germline, CDR1 DFQATT and CDR2 SNEGSKA (reference sequence). This CDR3 is CSAWTSDRYEQYF. CDR3 sequence (DNA): TGCAGTGCTTGGACTAGCGACCGCTACGAGCAGTACTTC.

A note on this clonotype: One end of the junction is discordant with germline, which a read error may explain. This chain uses TRBV5-1 with TRBJ2-7; D not certain. The germline V gene has CDR1 SGHRS and CDR2 YFSETQ. The CDR3 contains 13 residues. The CDR3: CAISLAETYEQYF. The CDR3 DNA follows: TGCGCCATCAGCTTGGCCGAGACCTACGAGCAGTACTTC.

This chain uses TRBV24-1 with TRBJ1-1, with no clear D. CDR3 length equals 15 residues. The V and J ends lost 2 bases and 1 base respectively, with 10 bases between them. Per the germline V gene, CDR1 is KGHDR and CDR2 is SFDVKD. The chain's CDR3 is CATSDSKVPNTEAFF. The CDR3 DNA is TGTGCCACCAGTGATTCCAAGGTCCCGAACACTGAAGCTTTCTTT.

This clonotype was observed a few times. Germline and junction disagree at one end, which may indicate a read error. This chain links TRBV6-1 with TRBJ2-2; TRBD2 matches 9 bases. There are 15 residues in the CDR3. The germline V gene encodes CDR1 MNHNS and CDR2 SASEGT. This chain's CDR3 is CASSEWRGGTGGLFF. The CDR3 coding sequence is TGTGCCAGCAGTGAATGGCGGGGGGGGACCGGGGGGCTGTTTTTT.

This clonotype was seen ten or more times. The J gene is TRBJ2-2, the V gene TRBV11-2; TRBD1 aligns across 9 bases. This CDR3 is built from 14 residues. Germline V gene data show CDR1 as SGHAT and CDR2 as FQNNGV. Trimming removed 7 bases from V and 4 bases from J; junction bases left unmatched: 4. CDR3 coding DNA: TGTGCCAGCATGTGGGACAGGGCCACCGGGGAGCTGTTTTTT. It is translated as CASMWDRATGELFF.

This clonotype has at least ten counts. The chain is built from TRBV29-1 and TRBJ1-1; TRBD1 agrees at 10 bases. V lost 7 bases, J lost 2 bases, and 4 bases stayed unmatched. This CDR3 comprises 13 residues. The germline gives CDR1 SQVTM, CDR2 ANQGSEA. The CDR3 reads CSARDRGNTEAFF. Written as DNA, the CDR3 is TGCAGCGCTCGGGACAGGGGCAACACTGAAGCTTTCTTT.

This clonotype was counted only a few times. The rearrangement uses TRBV18 and TRBJ1-1; 7 bases are shared with TRBD1. V trimming: 3 bases; J trimming: 5 bases; junction bases outside the gene matches: 3. The germline V gene has CDR1 KGHSH and CDR2 LQKENI. The CDR3 consists of 13 residues. The CDR3 here is CASSPARGTEAFF. Here the CDR3 DNA reads TGTGCCAGCTCACCGGCCAGGGGGACTGAAGCTTTCTTT.

As regards this clonotype: The CDR3 end shows no conserved phenylalanine or tryptophan, and so a read error is likely. V and J are TRBV7-6 and TRBJ2-7; 10 bases are a match to TRBD2. The germline CDR1 and CDR2 sequences are SGHVS and FNYEAQ. The CDR3 spans 15 residues. V lost 5 bases to trimming and J lost 4 bases; unmatched junction nucleotides: 8. CDR3 nucleotide sequence: TGTGCCAGCAGCCTTGAGCGGGAGGGCCTATACGAGCAGTACCTC. Translation: CASSLEREGLYEQYL.